Listed here are 23 T cell receptor beta chains from one sample, sequenced in a study of CD8+ T cells in alopecia areata. The treatment here: oral pan-JAK inhibitor, 5-10 mg twice daily. TCR sequencing used cDNA made by reverse transcription of extracted RNA. Using immunoSEQ multiplex PCR, the repertoire was profiled, and TCRdb retains in-frame clones only, with some absent. The table records around 100,000 clones, 65% to 90% of them present only once. Specimen: CD8+ T cells sorted from blood, collected between weeks 30 and 35, from a patient treated with tofacitinib. The receptor set was obtained from a human donor with alopecia areata.

This clone was seen more than once but under ten times. The chain is built from TRBV29-1 and TRBJ2-3, with TRBD2 identical over 10 bases. Germline V gene lookup returns CDR1 SQVTM and CDR2 ANQGSEA. V lost 3 bases, J lost 3 bases, and 9 bases stayed unmatched. The CDR3 consists of 16 residues. The CDR3 DNA sequence: TGCAGCGTTGATGGGGTAACTAGCGGGGAGACAGATACGCAGTATTTT. Translating gives CSVDGVTSGETDTQYF.

The chain couples TRBV2 to TRBJ1-6; D ambiguous. Germline V gives CDR1 SNHLY, CDR2 FYNNEI. With 10 bases removed from V and 11 bases from J, the gap between germline ends came to 9 bases. The CDR3 runs to 10 residues. CDR3 protein: CAIQQPPLHF. For the CDR3, the DNA is TGTGCCATCCAACAGCCACCCCTCCACTTT.

V is TRBV29-1 and J is TRBJ2-5; 7 bases map to TRBD1. The end of the DNA aligns better with TRBJ2-7, so the J call may be wrong. The CDR3 covers 13 residues. From germline, CDR1 is SQVTM and CDR2 ANQGSEA. In DNA, the CDR3 is TGCAGCGTCCTCCCGGGGACAGCTTACGAGCAGTACTTC. The encoded protein is CSVLPGTAYEQYF.

The chain recombines TRBV4-1 with TRBJ1-5, with a possible D match to TRBD1 (5 bases). Germline CDR1 is MGHRA and CDR2 is YSYEKL. Trimming left V 2 bases short and J 1 base short, with 9 bases between. The CDR3 is 15 residues long. The CDR3 DNA follows: TGCGCCAGCAGCCAAAGCGACAGAAGCAATCAGCCCCAGCATTTT. Its translation is CASSQSDRSNQPQHF.

J is TRBJ1-1 and V is TRBV7-9, with D perhaps TRBD1 (5 bases). Trimming cost V 3 bases and J 4 bases, with 21 bases left between them. CDR3 length: 17 amino acids. Germline V gene sequence: CDR1 SEHNR, CDR2 FQNEAQ (reference sequence). Here the CDR3 reads CASSFIGDLYGGTEAFF. In DNA, the CDR3 is TGTGCCAGCAGCTTTATAGGGGACCTTTACGGGGGCACTGAAGCTTTCTTT.

This clone has just one count. J is TRBJ2-3 and V is TRBV11-1; D is unresolved. This CDR3 has 13 amino acids. Germline V gene sequence: CDR1 SGHAT, CDR2 FQDESV (reference sequence). V was cut by 5 bases and J by 4 bases, with 10 bases left in between. The CDR3 sequence: CASSGYSADTQYF. CDR3 in DNA: TGTGCCAGCAGCGGTTATTCTGCAGATACGCAGTATTTT.

The V call is TRBV7-6, the J call TRBJ2-2; the match to TRBD1 covers 9 bases. CDR1 is SGHVS and CDR2 is FNYEAQ in the germline V gene. Trimming removed 4 bases from V and 3 bases from J; junction bases left unmatched: 9. This CDR3 region has 17 residues. CDR3: CASSYPRDREDTGELFF. CDR3 nucleotide sequence: TGTGCCAGCAGCTACCCCCGGGACAGGGAGGACACCGGGGAGCTGTTTTTT.

The chain joins TRBV27 to TRBJ1-5, with a weak D call TRBD1 (5 bases). Between the trimmed V and J ends, which lost 3 bases and 0 bases, there was a span of 9 bases. The CDR3 runs 15 residues. Germline assignment: CDR1 MNHEY and CDR2 SMNVEV (reference sequence). The CDR3 nucleotides read TGTGCCAGCAGTTTCACGGGGGGTAGCAATCAGCCCCAGCATTTT. Residues: CASSFTGGSNQPQHF.

V is TRBV5-4 and J is TRBJ2-5; D is possibly TRBD1 or TRBD2 (5 bases each). This CDR3 has 14 amino acids. The V gene lost 3 bases and the J gene lost 2 bases, with 11 bases spanning the gap. Germline CDR1 and CDR2: SGHNT and YYREEE (reference sequence). The CDR3 spells CASSSPGRQETQYF. As DNA, the CDR3 is TGTGCCAGCAGCTCTCCGGGACGACAAGAGACCCAGTACTTC.

This clone has a handful of counts. The chain employs TRBV25-1 and TRBJ2-7; no reliable D call. Germline loops: CDR1 MGHDK, CDR2 SYGVNS. V was trimmed by 5 bases and J by 2 bases, leaving 4 bases between them. The CDR3 consists of 11 residues. The CDR3 reads CASSNTYEQYF. CDR3 DNA: TGTGCCAGCAGTAACACCTACGAGCAGTACTTC.

This clone was detected once. This rearrangement joins TRBV5-8 to TRBJ2-1, with 8 bases that match TRBD2. The CDR3 has 14 amino acids. V shed 6 bases and J 7 bases; nucleotides not matched to a gene: 9. The germline V gene encodes CDR1 SGHTS and CDR2 YDEGEE. CDR3: CASTPGLGANEQFF. The CDR3 DNA reads TGTGCCAGCACCCCGGGACTAGGGGCAAATGAGCAGTTCTTC.

To note about this clone: One end of the junction varies from germline; a read error may be responsible. Other DNA variants within this sample encode the same CDR3. The gene calls are TRBV30 and TRBJ1-1, with D hard to call. CDR1 is GTSNPN and CDR2 is SVGIG in the germline V gene (reference sequence). This CDR3 has 12 amino acids. The CDR3 bases are TGTGCCTGGAATCAAGGGAACGCTGAAGCTTTCTTT. Translating it yields CAWNQGNAEAFF.

V is TRBV4-1 and J is TRBJ2-7; D assignment may be TRBD1 or TRBD2 (5 bases each). Germline V gene data show CDR1 as MGHRA and CDR2 as YSYEKL. This CDR3 region has 15 residues. V was cut by 1 base and J by 0 bases, with 10 bases left in between. The CDR3, as DNA: TGCGCCAGCAGCCAAGGGGTCGGGACCTCCTACGAGCAGTACTTC. Protein sequence: CASSQGVGTSYEQYF.

The chain employs TRBV5-8 and TRBJ2-3; D may be TRBD1 or TRBD2 (5 bases each). This CDR3 has 16 residues. Germline CDR1 is SGHTS and CDR2 is YDEGEE. The germline V and J ends were trimmed by 3 bases and 9 bases, with 23 bases remaining between them. CDR3: CASSSPPERGYLTQYF. The CDR3 DNA follows: TGTGCCAGCAGCTCCCCGCCCGAGAGGGGTTATTTGACGCAGTATTTT.

V gene TRBV2 combines with J gene TRBJ1-5; D call uncertain. The CDR3 consists of 15 residues. CDR1 is SNHLY and CDR2 is FYNNEI in the germline V gene. V lost 4 bases, J lost 7 bases, and 17 bases lay in between. CDR3 protein: CASSAGSQVIQPQHF. As DNA, the CDR3 is TGTGCCAGCAGTGCGGGGTCCCAGGTCATCCAGCCCCAGCATTTT.

The table lists this clone with a few counts. This chain joins TRBV5-1 and TRBJ2-7; 8 bases map to TRBD1. Per the germline V gene, CDR1 is SGHRS and CDR2 is YFSETQ. V lost 4 bases and J lost 2; bases outside the gene matches: 5. The CDR3 length is 14 residues. The CDR3 DNA follows: TGCGCCAGCAGCCGAGGACAGGGAGCCTACGAGCAGTACTTC. Translating it yields CASSRGQGAYEQYF. The full variable domain, rest sourced from reference TRBV5-1 and TRBJ2-7, is KAGVTQTPRYLIKTRGQQVTLSCSPISGHRSVSWYQQTPGQGLQFLFEYFSETQRNKGNFPGRFSGRQFSNSRSEMNVSTLELGDSALYLCASSRGQGAYEQYFGPGTRLTVT.

The rearrangement links TRBV7-8 to TRBJ1-4, with a weak D call TRBD1 (5 bases). Trimming stripped 4 bases from V and 7 bases from J, with 13 bases between. Germline V gene sequence: CDR1 SGHVS, CDR2 FQNEAQ. This CDR3 is built from 14 residues. This CDR3 is CASSSQTEIEKLFF. The CDR3 DNA reads TGTGCCAGCAGCTCTCAGACAGAGATTGAAAAACTGTTTTTT.

The chain combines TRBV7-8 with TRBJ2-2; the D gene is possibly TRBD2 (6 bases). Germline CDR1 SGHVS, CDR2 FQNEAQ. Trimming stripped 4 bases from V and 4 bases from J, with 13 bases between. The CDR3 covers 15 residues. The CDR3 reads CASSSGTDGTGELFF. The CDR3 coding sequence is TGTGCCAGCAGCTCCGGGACTGACGGCACCGGGGAGCTGTTTTTT.

The chain recombines TRBV7-9 with TRBJ1-1; TRBD1 agrees at 7 bases. Trimming cost V 5 bases and J 11 bases; bases outside gene matches: 8. CDR1 SEHNR and CDR2 FQNEAQ come from the germline V gene (reference sequence). This CDR3 spans 12 amino acids. In DNA, the CDR3 is TGTGCCAGCAGCCGCGGGGTGGGACAGGCTTTCTTT. It translates to CASSRGVGQAFF.

The J gene is TRBJ2-7, the V gene TRBV5-5, with 10 bases that match TRBD2. J lost 6 bases, V lost 4 bases, and 13 bases had no gene match. CDR3 length: 16 residues. CDR1 and CDR2 (germline): SGHKS, YYEKEE (reference sequence). In DNA, the CDR3 is TGTGCCAGCAGCCCGGTCCTTACTCTAGCGGGGGCCGAGCAGTACTTC. Translated: CASSPVLTLAGAEQYF.

This clone is a singleton in its sample. The rearrangement uses TRBV2 and TRBJ2-1, with D possibly TRBD1 on 6 matching bases. V was cut by 7 bases and J by 10 bases, with 11 bases left in between. The germline V gene encodes CDR1 SNHLY and CDR2 FYNNEI. CDR3 size: 11 residues. CDR3 amino acids: CASIQGGEQFF. In DNA, the CDR3 is TGTGCCAGCATCCAAGGGGGAGAGCAGTTCTTC.

This chain connects TRBV29-1 to TRBJ1-2; D gene uncertain. CDR3 length: 12 residues. Looked up from germline, CDR1 is SQVTM and CDR2 is ANQGSEA. Trimming took off 6 bases at V and 5 bases at J, with 13 bases between the two ends. This chain's CDR3 is CSVPPGPYGYTF. The DNA of the CDR3 is TGCAGCGTCCCCCCTGGCCCTTATGGCTACACCTTC.

The chain is built from TRBV13 and TRBJ2-1; 7 nucleotides align to TRBD1. V gave up 3 bases and J gave up 0 bases; unmatched junction bases: 8. CDR1 is PRHDT, CDR2 FYEKMQ, per germline (reference sequence). CDR3 length equals 17 residues. The CDR3 spells CASSLRDSDSSYNEQFF. The CDR3 bases are TGTGCCAGCAGCTTGAGGGACAGCGACTCCTCCTACAATGAGCAGTTCTTC.